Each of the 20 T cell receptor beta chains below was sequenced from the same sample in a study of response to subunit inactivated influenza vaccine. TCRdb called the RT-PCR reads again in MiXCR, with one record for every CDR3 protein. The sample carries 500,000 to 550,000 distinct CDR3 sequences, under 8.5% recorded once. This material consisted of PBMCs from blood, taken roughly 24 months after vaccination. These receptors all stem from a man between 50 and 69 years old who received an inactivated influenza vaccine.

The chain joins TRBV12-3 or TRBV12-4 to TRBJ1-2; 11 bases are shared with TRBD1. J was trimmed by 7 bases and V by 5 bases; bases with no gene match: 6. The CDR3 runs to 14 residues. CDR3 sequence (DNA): TGTGCCAGCAGTGAGCGGACAGGGGGCCTTGGCTACACCTTC. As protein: CASSERTGGLGYTF.

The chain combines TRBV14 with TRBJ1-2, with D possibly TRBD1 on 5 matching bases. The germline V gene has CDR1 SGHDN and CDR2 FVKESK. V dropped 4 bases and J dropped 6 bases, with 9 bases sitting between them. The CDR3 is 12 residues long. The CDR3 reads CASSRGWDGYTF. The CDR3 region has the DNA TGTGCCAGCAGCCGGGGGTGGGATGGCTACACCTTC.

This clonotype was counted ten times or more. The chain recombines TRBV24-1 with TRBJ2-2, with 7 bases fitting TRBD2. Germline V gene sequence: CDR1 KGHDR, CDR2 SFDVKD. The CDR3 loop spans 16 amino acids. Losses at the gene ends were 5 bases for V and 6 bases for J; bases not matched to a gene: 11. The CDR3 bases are TGTGCCACCAGTGCCCCGGGGAGGGGTAACGCCGGGGAGCTGTTTTTT. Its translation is CATSAPGRGNAGELFF.

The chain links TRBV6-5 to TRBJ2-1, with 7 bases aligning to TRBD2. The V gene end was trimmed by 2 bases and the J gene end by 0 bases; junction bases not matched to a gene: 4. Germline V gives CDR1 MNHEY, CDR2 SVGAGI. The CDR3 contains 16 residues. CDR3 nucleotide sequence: TGTGCCAGCAGTTACACCGGGGGGTCCTCCTACAATGAGCAGTTCTTC. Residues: CASSYTGGSSYNEQFF.

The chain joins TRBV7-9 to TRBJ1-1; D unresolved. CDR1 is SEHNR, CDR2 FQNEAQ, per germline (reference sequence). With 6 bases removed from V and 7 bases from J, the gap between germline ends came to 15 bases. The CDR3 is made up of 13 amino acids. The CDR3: CASRPTWADEAFF. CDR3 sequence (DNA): TGTGCCAGCAGACCGACCTGGGCTGATGAAGCTTTCTTT.

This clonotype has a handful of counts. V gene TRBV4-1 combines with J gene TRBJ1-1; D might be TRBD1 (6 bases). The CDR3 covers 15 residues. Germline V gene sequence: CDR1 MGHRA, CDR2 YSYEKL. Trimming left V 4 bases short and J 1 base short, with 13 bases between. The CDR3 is CASSPLQGKNTEAFF. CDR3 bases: TGCGCCAGCAGCCCGCTTCAGGGGAAGAACACTGAAGCTTTCTTT.

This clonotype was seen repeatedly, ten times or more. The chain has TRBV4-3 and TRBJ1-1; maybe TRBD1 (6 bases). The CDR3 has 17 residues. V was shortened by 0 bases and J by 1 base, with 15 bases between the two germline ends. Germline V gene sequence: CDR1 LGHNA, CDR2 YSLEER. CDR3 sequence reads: CASSQDVGGRRNTEAFF. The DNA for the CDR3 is TGCGCCAGCAGCCAAGATGTGGGGGGCAGGAGGAACACTGAAGCTTTCTTT.

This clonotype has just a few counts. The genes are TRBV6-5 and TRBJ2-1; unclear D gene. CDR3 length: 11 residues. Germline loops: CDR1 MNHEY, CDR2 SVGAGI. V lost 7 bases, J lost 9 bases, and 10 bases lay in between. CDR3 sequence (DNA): TGTGCCAGCACCGACGGGCCTGAGCAGTTCTTC. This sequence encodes CASTDGPEQFF.

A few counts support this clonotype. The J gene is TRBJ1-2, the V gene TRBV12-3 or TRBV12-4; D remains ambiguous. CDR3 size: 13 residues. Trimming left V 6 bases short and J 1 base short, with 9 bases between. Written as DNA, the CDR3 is TGTGCCAGCAGCTACAGCCTTAACTATGGCTACACCTTC. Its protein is CASSYSLNYGYTF.

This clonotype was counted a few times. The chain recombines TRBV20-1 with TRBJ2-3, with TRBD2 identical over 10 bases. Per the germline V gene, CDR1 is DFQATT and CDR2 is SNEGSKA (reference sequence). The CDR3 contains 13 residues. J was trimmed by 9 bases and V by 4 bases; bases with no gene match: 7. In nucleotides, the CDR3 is TGCAGTGCTACCCTAGCGGGAGTAGTAACGCAGTATTTT. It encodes CSATLAGVVTQYF.

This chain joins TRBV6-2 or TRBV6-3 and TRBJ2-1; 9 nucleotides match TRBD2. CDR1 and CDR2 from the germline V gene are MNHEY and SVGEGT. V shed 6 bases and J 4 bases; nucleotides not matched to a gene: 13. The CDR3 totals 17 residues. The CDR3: CASRARTLAGEYNEQFF. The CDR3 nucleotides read TGTGCCAGCAGGGCTAGGACCTTAGCGGGAGAGTACAATGAGCAGTTCTTC.

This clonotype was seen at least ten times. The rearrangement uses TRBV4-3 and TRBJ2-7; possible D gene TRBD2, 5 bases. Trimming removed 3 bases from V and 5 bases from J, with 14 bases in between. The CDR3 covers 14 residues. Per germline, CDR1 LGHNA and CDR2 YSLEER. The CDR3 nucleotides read TGCGCCAGCAGCCATTTACTATGGCGGGACGAGCAGTACTTC. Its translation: CASSHLLWRDEQYF.

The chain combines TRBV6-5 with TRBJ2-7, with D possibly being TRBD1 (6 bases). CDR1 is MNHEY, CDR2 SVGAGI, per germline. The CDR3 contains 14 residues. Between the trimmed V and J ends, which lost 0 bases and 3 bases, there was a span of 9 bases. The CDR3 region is CASSYSQGLYEQYF. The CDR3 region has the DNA TGTGCCAGCAGTTACTCCCAGGGGCTCTACGAGCAGTACTTC.

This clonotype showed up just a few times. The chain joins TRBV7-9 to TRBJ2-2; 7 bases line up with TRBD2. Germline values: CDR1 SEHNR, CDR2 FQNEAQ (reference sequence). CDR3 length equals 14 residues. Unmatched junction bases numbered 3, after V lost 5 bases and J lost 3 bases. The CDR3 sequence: CASSRAGDTGELFF. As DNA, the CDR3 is TGTGCCAGCAGCCGGGCGGGAGACACCGGGGAGCTGTTTTTT.

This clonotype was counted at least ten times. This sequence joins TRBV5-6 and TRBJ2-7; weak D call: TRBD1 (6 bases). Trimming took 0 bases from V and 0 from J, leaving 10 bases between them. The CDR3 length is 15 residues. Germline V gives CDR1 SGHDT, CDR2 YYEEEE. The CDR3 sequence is CASSLETGFSYEQYF. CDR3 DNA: TGTGCCAGCAGCTTGGAAACAGGGTTCTCCTACGAGCAGTACTTC.

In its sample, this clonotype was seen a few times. The CDR3 coding sequence is TGTGCCTGGGAGGAGGGTCATGACCCGAGACAGGCATTCAATGAGCAGTTCTTC. Amino acids: CAWEEGHDPRQAFNEQFF. J is TRBJ2-1 and V is TRBV30; D could derive from TRBD1 or TRBD2 (6 bases each). This CDR3 spans 18 amino acids. Germline V gene sequence: CDR1 GTSNPN, CDR2 SVGIG (reference sequence). V gave up 5 bases and J gave up 6 bases, with 29 bases separating them.

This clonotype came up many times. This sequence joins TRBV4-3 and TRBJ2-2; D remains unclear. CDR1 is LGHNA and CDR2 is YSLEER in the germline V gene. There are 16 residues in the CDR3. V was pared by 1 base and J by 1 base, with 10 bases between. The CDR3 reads CASSQAATVNTGELFF. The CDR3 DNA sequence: TGCGCCAGCAGCCAAGCTGCCACGGTGAACACCGGGGAGCTGTTTTTT.

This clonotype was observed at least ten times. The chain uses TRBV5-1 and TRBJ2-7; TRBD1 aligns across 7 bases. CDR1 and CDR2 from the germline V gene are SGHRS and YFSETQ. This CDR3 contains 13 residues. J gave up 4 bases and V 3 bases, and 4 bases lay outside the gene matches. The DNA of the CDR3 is TGCGCCAGCAGCTCTAACAGGGGTTACGAGCAGTACTTC. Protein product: CASSSNRGYEQYF.

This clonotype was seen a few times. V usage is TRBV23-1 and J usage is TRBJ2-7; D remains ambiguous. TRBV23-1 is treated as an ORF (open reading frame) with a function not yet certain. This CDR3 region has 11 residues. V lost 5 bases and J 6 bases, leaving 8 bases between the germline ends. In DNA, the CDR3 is TGCGCCAGCAGTGTCCCTCTCGAGCAGTACTTC. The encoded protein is CASSVPLEQYF.

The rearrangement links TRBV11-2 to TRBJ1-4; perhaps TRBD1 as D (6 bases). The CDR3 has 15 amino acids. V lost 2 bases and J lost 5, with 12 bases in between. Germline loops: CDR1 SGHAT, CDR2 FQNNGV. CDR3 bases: TGTGCCAGCAGCTTAATCGCGGGGGCGAATGAAAAACTGTTTTTT. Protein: CASSLIAGANEKLFF.